This TCR beta chain was recovered during a study of read filtering for tumor transcriptome and immune sequencing. For the study at large: Mean patient age was roughly 61 years, range roughly 40 to 85; around 16 male, over twelve female.

This clonotype was counted many times. Every patient had bone marrow sampled while the disease was active. The library was built from 400 ng RNA with molecular barcoded adaptors for alpha/delta and beta/gamma chains. TCRdb redid the calling of the reads with MiXCR, one entry per CDR3 protein. Here the sample spans 75,000 to 90,000 distinct CDR3 sequences, about 12% being singletons. Germline V gives CDR1 KGHSH, CDR2 LQKENI. Trimming at V came to 2 bases and at J to 4 bases, leaving 7 bases not matched to a gene. The CDR3 is 16 amino acids. This chain joins TRBV18 and TRBJ2-3; TRBD2 agrees at 9 bases. This clonotype originated in a donor over 35 with multiple myeloma. The sample consisted of a population of CD138-negative cells sorted from bone marrow. The CDR3 protein is CASSPGYSGRSDTQYF. The CDR3 DNA is TGTGCCAGCTCACCAGGGTATAGCGGGAGATCAGATACGCAGTATTTT.